This T cell receptor beta chain was captured in a study of blood T cell repertoires in COVID-19. The CDR3 consists of 16 residues. J gave up 8 bases and V 3 bases, and 12 bases lay outside the gene matches. Clones were sequenced by immunoSEQ multiplex PCR, and TCRdb holds only the in-frame ones, with some missing. The sample holds about 280,000 clones, more than 85% seen once. The sequenced sample consisted of PBMCs or T cells enriched from blood (not recorded which). The rearrangement uses TRBV5-3 and TRBJ2-4; 9 nucleotides align to TRBD1. TRBV5-3 is recorded as an ORF, its role being uncertain. The TCR sequence derives from a man aged 40-49 years who had been exposed to COVID-19. Written as DNA, the CDR3 is TGTGCCAGAAGCTCCTCGACAGGGGGTAAAGGGTACATTCAGTACTTC. Protein sequence: CARSSSTGGKGYIQYF.